What follows are 27 T cell receptor beta chains derived from one specimen sequenced in a study of shared clonotypes between healthy human individuals. Data came from immunoSEQ multiplex PCR; TCRdb stores just in-frame clones and leaves some out. The sample lists 2 million to 3 million clones, around nine tenths occurring once. Sequenced: naive CD4+ T cells sorted from blood. The subset: CD45RA+ positively selected. These receptors all come from a man between 18 and 35 years old in good health.

The genes are TRBV29-1 and TRBJ2-1; perhaps TRBD1 as D (6 bases). CDR1 is SQVTM, CDR2 ANQGSEA, per germline. V was pared by 7 bases and J by 7 bases, with 8 bases between. This CDR3 is built from 10 residues. The CDR3 here is CSGGQNEQFF. The DNA of the CDR3 is TGCAGCGGCGGACAGAATGAGCAGTTCTTC.

This chain links TRBV5-6 with TRBJ1-5, with 8 bases aligning to TRBD1. Germline V lookup: CDR1 SGHDT, CDR2 YYEEEE. The CDR3 runs 15 residues. V trimming: 3 bases; J trimming: 2 bases; junction bases outside the gene matches: 4. The CDR3 DNA sequence: TGTGCCAGCAGCTCGGAGGGACAGGGCAATCAGCCCCAGCATTTT. Protein: CASSSEGQGNQPQHF.

The chain joins TRBV5-6 to TRBJ2-7, with TRBD2 matching 8 bases. CDR1 and CDR2 (germline): SGHDT, YYEEEE. V lost 7 bases and J lost 4; bases outside the gene matches: 10. CDR3 length: 14 amino acids. The chain's CDR3 is CASDRGGNVYEQYF. The CDR3 DNA sequence: TGTGCCAGCGACCGGGGGGGAAACGTTTACGAGCAGTACTTC.

This clone was observed a single time. Other DNA sequences of this sample code for an identical CDR3. V is TRBV9 and J is TRBJ2-1; D is unclear. CDR3 length: 13 amino acids. Trimming removed 0 bases at V and 4 bases at J, with 5 bases between. CDR1 SGDLS and CDR2 YYNGEE come from the germline V gene. CDR3 nucleotide sequence: TGTGCCAGCAGCGTAGCTAGTTACAATGAGCAGTTCTTC. Amino acids: CASSVASYNEQFF.

The V and J genes are TRBV9 and TRBJ2-1; TRBD2 aligns across 7 bases. This CDR3 is built from 16 residues. The junction had 6 bases not matched to a gene; V was cut back by 0 bases and J by 3 bases. Germline V gives CDR1 SGDLS, CDR2 YYNGEE. The CDR3 nucleotides are TGTGCCAGCAGCGTAGCAGGACTAGATTACTACAATGAGCAGTTCTTC. It codes for CASSVAGLDYYNEQFF. Variable domain in full (rest from reference TRBV9 and TRBJ2-1): DSGVTQTPKHLITATGQRVTLRCSPRSGDLSVYWYQQSLDQGLQFLIQYYNGEERAKGNILERFSAQQFPDLHSELNLSSLELGDSALYFCASSVAGLDYYNEQFFGPGTRLTVL.

J is TRBJ2-7 and V is TRBV5-1, with TRBD1 matching 7 bases. CDR1 and CDR2 from the germline V gene are SGHRS and YFSETQ. Trimming took 4 bases from V and 7 from J; bases not matched to a gene: 14. There are 15 residues in the CDR3. CDR3 nucleotide sequence: TGCGCCAGCAGCAAAAAAGGGGGCGGAATCTGGGAGCAGTACTTC. It translates to CASSKKGGGIWEQYF. Using reference TRBV5-1 and TRBJ2-7 for the parts outside the CDR3, the full variable domain is KAGVTQTPRYLIKTRGQQVTLSCSPISGHRSVSWYQQTPGQGLQFLFEYFSETQRNKGNFPGRFSGRQFSNSRSEMNVSTLELGDSALYLCASSKKGGGIWEQYFGPGTRLTVT.

This rearrangement joins TRBV10-2 to TRBJ2-2; weak D call: TRBD1 (5 bases). Germline CDR1 WSHSY, CDR2 SAAADI. V shed 0 bases and J shed 6 bases, with 14 bases lying between them. The CDR3 loop spans 16 amino acids. CDR3: CASSESWTLRAGELFF. The CDR3 DNA follows: TGCGCCAGCAGTGAGTCTTGGACATTAAGGGCCGGGGAGCTGTTTTTT.

The chain carries TRBV19 and TRBJ2-7; D is possibly TRBD1 (5 bases). V lost 2 bases, J lost 3 bases, and 11 bases lay in between. Germline CDR1 LNHDA, CDR2 SQIVND (reference sequence). The CDR3 sequence is 14 residues long. CDR3: CASSISVGLYEQYF. The CDR3 coding sequence is TGTGCCAGTAGTATATCGGTGGGGCTCTACGAGCAGTACTTC.

Remarks on this clone: At the DNA level, this CDR3 is encoded by other sequences in the same sample as well. The CDR3 here is CASSRGEYTGELFF. The DNA of the CDR3 is TGTGCCAGCAGTCGGGGAGAATACACCGGGGAGCTGTTTTTT. The chain links TRBV6-5 to TRBJ2-2; D might be TRBD2 (5 bases). Trimming took 5 bases from V and 3 from J, leaving 10 bases between them. The germline gives CDR1 MNHEY, CDR2 SVGAGI. The CDR3 sequence is 14 residues long.

V is TRBV11-2 and J is TRBJ1-3; 8 bases map to TRBD1. V trimming: 6 bases; J trimming: 8 bases; junction bases outside the gene matches: 15. The CDR3 has 16 residues. Germline V gene sequence: CDR1 SGHAT, CDR2 FQNNGV. The DNA for the CDR3 is TGTGCCAGCAGATCACCGGTCAGGGGGCTCGCGGACACCATATATTTT. Translating it yields CASRSPVRGLADTIYF.

The chain recombines TRBV5-4 with TRBJ2-7; unclear D gene. Trimming stripped 0 bases from V and 4 bases from J, with 11 bases between. This CDR3 region has 14 residues. Germline lookup yields CDR1 SGHNT and CDR2 YYREEE (reference sequence). This CDR3 reads CASSLGLTNYEQYF. CDR3 sequence (DNA): TGTGCCAGCAGCTTGGGGCTAACCAATTACGAGCAGTACTTC.

J is TRBJ2-7 and V is TRBV21-1; the table's D gene call, TRBD1, was not cross checked with the DNA. TRBV21-1 is a listed pseudogene. This CDR3 has 16 amino acids. The CDR3 DNA follows: TGTGCCAGCAGCACGACCCCAGGGGACAGGAGCTACGAGCAGTACTTC. It is translated as CASSTTPGDRSYEQYF.

The chain employs TRBV7-8 and TRBJ1-6; TRBD1 matches at 10 bases. V was pared by 1 base and J by 9 bases, with 6 bases of the junction left unmatched. The CDR3 runs to 16 residues. Per germline, CDR1 SGHVS and CDR2 FQNEAQ. Here the CDR3 DNA reads TGTGCCAGCAGCTTAGGAGTAGACAGGGGGCGTTCACCCCTCCACTTT. Protein: CASSLGVDRGRSPLHF.

V and J are TRBV28 and TRBJ2-7; D gene ambiguous. The CDR3 runs to 14 residues. V gave up 8 bases and J gave up 3 bases, with 17 bases separating them. Looked up from germline, CDR1 is MDHEN and CDR2 is SYDVKM. As DNA, the CDR3 is TGTGCCAGCCGCCGCGACGGCCAGATCTACGAGCAGTACTTC. This codes for CASRRDGQIYEQYF.

The genes are TRBV6-5 and TRBJ1-3; 10 nucleotides agree with TRBD1. The V gene end was trimmed by 6 bases and the J gene end by 2 bases; junction bases not matched to a gene: 4. CDR3 length equals 15 residues. Germline V lookup: CDR1 MNHEY, CDR2 SVGAGI. This CDR3 reads CASRTTGGPGNTIYF. CDR3 coding DNA: TGTGCCAGCAGGACGACAGGGGGCCCTGGAAACACCATATATTTT.

The chain joins TRBV6-6 to TRBJ1-6; 9 bases align to TRBD1. The V gene's germline CDR1 is MNHNY and CDR2 SVGAGI (reference sequence). Unmatched junction bases numbered 5, after V lost 1 base and J lost 10 bases. CDR3 length equals 15 residues. CDR3 coding DNA: TGTGCCAGCAGTTACTTGGGACAGGGCGACTCACCCCTCCACTTT. This encodes CASSYLGQGDSPLHF.

The rearrangement joins TRBV2 to TRBJ2-3; a weak D match, TRBD2 (6 bases). This CDR3 contains 15 residues. CDR1 is SNHLY, CDR2 FYNNEI, per germline. V gave up 3 bases and J gave up 0 bases, with 10 bases separating them. CDR3 amino acids: CASSDVSGSTDTQYF. CDR3 in DNA: TGTGCCAGCAGTGACGTTAGCGGAAGCACAGATACGCAGTATTTT.

This chain uses TRBV5-1 with TRBJ2-1, with TRBD2 matching 9 bases. The V and J ends lost 4 bases and 7 bases, in that order; junction bases with no gene match: 9. The germline gives CDR1 SGHRS, CDR2 YFSETQ. The CDR3 has 15 amino acids. CDR3 nucleotides: TGCGCCAGCAGCGTGTCTAGCGGGAATTCGAATGAGCAGTTCTTC. Translated: CASSVSSGNSNEQFF.

Remarks on this clone: Different DNA sequences within this sample yield the same CDR3. The rearrangement joins TRBV9 to TRBJ1-1; possible D gene TRBD1, 5 bases. Per germline, CDR1 SGDLS and CDR2 YYNGEE. The CDR3 spans 14 residues. V lost 3 bases, J lost 1 base, and 10 bases lay in between. The DNA of the CDR3 is TGTGCCAGCAGCGCGGGGACGTCGAACACTGAAGCTTTCTTT. This codes for CASSAGTSNTEAFF.

V usage is TRBV5-5 and J usage is TRBJ1-2; D perhaps matches TRBD1 (5 bases). V lost 0 bases and J 5 bases, leaving 14 bases between the germline ends. CDR3 length: 15 amino acids. Germline V CDR1 and CDR2: SGHKS, YYEKEE (reference sequence). CDR3 residues: CASSLEPGTAYGYTF. The CDR3 DNA reads as TGTGCCAGCAGCTTGGAGCCAGGGACGGCTTATGGCTACACCTTC.

In its sample, this clone was seen a few times. J is TRBJ1-4 and V is TRBV19; D unresolved. V was cut by 3 bases and J by 14 bases, with 10 bases left in between. Per germline, CDR1 LNHDA and CDR2 SQIVND (reference sequence). This CDR3 is built from 11 residues. In nucleotides, the CDR3 is TGTGCCAGTAGTATCGGCCCGAGCCTGTTTTTT. Translated, it gives CASSIGPSLFF.

The chain links TRBV6-6 to TRBJ1-2, with D tentatively TRBD1 (5 bases). Germline CDR1 and CDR2: MNHNY and SVGAGI (reference sequence). The CDR3 covers 16 residues. V lost 6 bases and J lost 3, with 20 bases in between. CDR3: CASSRRLGENDYGYTF. The CDR3 coding sequence is TGTGCCAGCAGCCGCCGCCTAGGGGAGAATGACTATGGCTACACCTTC.

CDR3 in DNA: TGTGCCAGCAGCTTAGAGGCGGGAGGGCCAACAGATACGCAGTATTTT. Its protein product is CASSLEAGGPTDTQYF. The chain links TRBV11-2 to TRBJ2-3, with TRBD2 identical over 9 bases. The trim removed 0 bases at V and 3 bases at J, leaving 4 bases unmatched. This CDR3 is 16 amino acids long. Germline CDR1 is SGHAT and CDR2 is FQNNGV.

Comment on this clone: The sample contains more than one DNA sequence encoding this CDR3. Written as DNA, the CDR3 is TGTGCCAGCAGCTTAGGTCCAGACTACAATGAGCAGTTCTTC. Translating it yields CASSLGPDYNEQFF. The rearrangement links TRBV7-6 to TRBJ2-1; no firm D call. CDR3 length: 14 residues. Trimming removed 1 base from V and 3 bases from J, with 7 bases in between. In germline, CDR1 is SGHVS, CDR2 FNYEAQ.

The chain links TRBV9 to TRBJ2-5; 13 bases line up with TRBD2. Germline assignment: CDR1 SGDLS and CDR2 YYNGEE. V was pared by 2 bases and J by 2 bases, with 6 bases of the junction left unmatched. This CDR3 is built from 17 residues. CDR3 amino acids: CASSVGLAGAFQETQYF. The CDR3 DNA reads as TGTGCCAGCAGCGTCGGACTAGCGGGGGCCTTTCAAGAGACCCAGTACTTC.

The J gene is TRBJ1-1, the V gene TRBV5-6; tentative D call: TRBD1 (6 bases). There are 13 residues in the CDR3. Germline V gene sequence: CDR1 SGHDT, CDR2 YYEEEE. V dropped 4 bases and J dropped 8 bases, with 15 bases sitting between them. The CDR3 nucleotides are TGTGCCAGCAGCCGTCAAGGGGGACGGGAAGCTTTCTTT. It specifies CASSRQGGREAFF.

This chain uses TRBV6-6 with TRBJ1-2; weak D call: TRBD1 (5 bases). CDR3 length: 13 residues. V was pared by 2 bases and J by 6 bases, with 10 bases between. CDR1 MNHNY and CDR2 SVGAGI come from the germline V gene (reference sequence). The CDR3 loop reads CASSYLGGDGYTF. As DNA, the CDR3 is TGTGCCAGCAGTTACCTTGGGGGGGATGGCTACACCTTC.